Listed here are 22 T cell receptor beta chains from one sample, sequenced in a study. TCRdb re-called the 5' RACE reads with MiXCR, one entry per CDR3 protein. The sample gives about 62,000 distinct CDR3 sequences, roughly 30% of which show up once; around 2% is in the top ten. Material for sequencing was tumor-infiltrating naive CD4+ T cells sorted from the breast tumor. Sample subset: naive CD4+ T cells, CD4+CD45RA+CD25-. The receptors here all came from a female donor with breast cancer.

V and J are TRBV7-2 and TRBJ2-1; 7 bases map to TRBD2. Germline values: CDR1 SGHTA, CDR2 FQGNSA. This CDR3 has 15 amino acids. The trim removed 4 bases at V and 6 bases at J, leaving 9 bases unmatched. In nucleotides, the CDR3 is TGTGCCAGCAGCTACCGCTCCGGGACTATCAATGAGCAGTTCTTC. The encoded protein is CASSYRSGTINEQFF.

This chain joins TRBV19 and TRBJ1-3, with D unresolved. The CDR3 length is 13 residues. V was trimmed by 8 bases and J by 0 bases, leaving 8 bases between them. From germline, CDR1 is LNHDA and CDR2 SQIVND (reference sequence). The CDR3 loop is CASHRFSGNTIYF. CDR3 sequence (DNA): TGTGCCAGTCATCGATTCTCTGGAAACACCATATATTTT.

V is TRBV5-1 and J is TRBJ1-1, with 7 bases lining up with TRBD1. The germline gives CDR1 SGHRS, CDR2 YFSETQ. Trimming removed 4 bases from V and 0 bases from J; junction bases left unmatched: 12. The CDR3 has 17 residues. CDR3 sequence (DNA): TGCGCCAGCAGCACCAGTGGACAGGTTGGTTTGAACACTGAAGCTTTCTTT. Translating it yields CASSTSGQVGLNTEAFF. The full variable domain, in which reference TRBV5-1 and TRBJ1-1 provide the parts outside the CDR3, is KAGVTQTPRYLIKTRGQQVTLSCSPISGHRSVSWYQQTPGQGLQFLFEYFSETQRNKGNFPGRFSGRQFSNSRSEMNVSTLELGDSALYLCASSTSGQVGLNTEAFFGQGTRLTVV.

This chain uses TRBV2 with TRBJ1-2; tentative D call: TRBD1 (6 bases). Germline lookup yields CDR1 SNHLY and CDR2 FYNNEI. V dropped 2 bases and J dropped 8 bases, with 18 bases sitting between them. The CDR3 consists of 15 residues. CDR3: CASSEQGQIGDGYTF. CDR3 DNA: TGTGCCAGCAGTGAACAGGGACAAATAGGAGACGGCTACACCTTC.

This clonotype has a handful of counts. The gene calls are TRBV3-1 and TRBJ1-1; D is unclear. Per the germline V gene, CDR1 is LGHDT and CDR2 is YNNKEL (reference sequence). The V and J ends lost 1 base and 1 base respectively, with 7 bases between them. The CDR3 extends over 14 amino acids. CDR3 in DNA: TGTGCCAGCAGCCAAGTTGTAGGGAACACTGAAGCTTTCTTT. Translated: CASSQVVGNTEAFF.

This clonotype was detected a few times. The chain recombines TRBV6-6 with TRBJ2-7; TRBD2 might be the D (6 bases). The germline V and J ends were trimmed by 1 base and 3 bases, with 10 bases remaining between them. CDR3 length: 14 amino acids. The germline CDR1 and CDR2 sequences are MNHNY and SVGAGI (reference sequence). CDR3 region: CASSYLGGNYEQYF. The CDR3 coding sequence is TGTGCCAGCAGTTACTTAGGAGGGAACTACGAGCAGTACTTC.

The rearrangement joins TRBV11-1 to TRBJ1-2; unclear D gene. V shed 3 bases and J shed 4 bases, with 9 bases lying between them. This CDR3 spans 13 amino acids. Germline assignment: CDR1 SGHAT and CDR2 FQDESV (reference sequence). As DNA, the CDR3 is TGTGCCAGCAGCTTGGGCAGAGTCTATGGCTACACCTTC. Its translation: CASSLGRVYGYTF.

This clonotype was picked up a small number of times. The gene calls are TRBV5-1 and TRBJ1-1, with D perhaps matching TRBD1 (6 bases). The germline V and J ends were trimmed by 5 bases and 2 bases, with 16 bases remaining between them. Germline values: CDR1 SGHRS, CDR2 YFSETQ. The CDR3 spans 15 residues. For the CDR3, the DNA is TGCGCCAGCAGGTTGTCCGGACAGAGCAACACTGAAGCTTTCTTT. Protein: CASRLSGQSNTEAFF.

V gene TRBV9 combines with J gene TRBJ2-1, with D possibly TRBD2 on 6 matching bases. The CDR3 totals 17 residues. Trimming cost V 3 bases and J 5 bases, with 21 bases left between them. From germline, CDR1 is SGDLS and CDR2 YYNGEE. The CDR3 sequence is CASSDRGLGRHNNEQFF. DNA of the CDR3: TGTGCCAGCAGCGATCGGGGGTTAGGGAGGCACAACAATGAGCAGTTCTTC.

There are a few counts of this clonotype. The CDR3 reads CASSQELQGKGYTF. The DNA of the CDR3 is TGTGCCAGCAGCCAAGAATTACAGGGGAAGGGCTACACCTTC. The V and J genes are TRBV14 and TRBJ1-2; 7 positions agree with TRBD1. The CDR3 has 14 residues. CDR1 is SGHDN and CDR2 is FVKESK in the germline V gene. The junction had 6 bases not matched to a gene; V was cut back by 0 bases and J by 8 bases.

This chain joins TRBV20-1 and TRBJ2-3; 13 bases match TRBD2. CDR3 length: 17 amino acids. Germline V lookup: CDR1 DFQATT, CDR2 SNEGSKA (reference sequence). Trimming at V came to 5 bases and at J to 0 bases, leaving 8 bases not matched to a gene. CDR3 in amino acids: CSAPGLAGVHSTDTQYF. The CDR3 DNA is TGCAGTGCTCCCGGACTAGCGGGAGTACATAGCACAGATACGCAGTATTTT.

This clonotype was seen a few times. The CDR3 nucleotides read TGTGCCAGCAGCTTAACCCGGTCCGTGGAGACCCAGTACTTC. It is translated as CASSLTRSVETQYF. V usage is TRBV7-6 and J usage is TRBJ2-5, with no clear D. From germline, CDR1 is SGHVS and CDR2 FNYEAQ. The CDR3 is 14 residues long. Trimming took off 2 bases at V and 5 bases at J, with 12 bases between the two ends.

This chain connects TRBV4-3 to TRBJ2-2, with 9 bases that match TRBD2. The germline gives CDR1 LGHNA, CDR2 YSLEER. The V gene end was trimmed by 8 bases and the J gene end by 0 bases; junction bases not matched to a gene: 7. This CDR3 has 16 amino acids. The DNA of the CDR3 is TGCGCCAGCGGAACTTTAGCGGGAGCGAACACCGGGGAGCTGTTTTTT. It is translated as CASGTLAGANTGELFF.

This clonotype was counted at least ten times. The chain joins TRBV7-2 to TRBJ2-1, with D hard to call. The CDR3 has 12 residues. Germline CDR1 is SGHTA and CDR2 is FQGNSA. Deletions cut 1 base from V and 6 bases from J, with 4 bases between. The CDR3 DNA is TGTGCCAGCAGCTTAGAGGGCAATGAGCAGTTCTTC. Translated, it gives CASSLEGNEQFF.

This clonotype appeared a few times. The V call is TRBV5-1, the J call TRBJ1-5; D call uncertain. Trimming took off 5 bases at V and 0 bases at J, with 12 bases between the two ends. Germline CDR1 SGHRS, CDR2 YFSETQ. CDR3 length: 15 amino acids. CDR3: CASRTRHYSNQPQHF. The CDR3 DNA follows: TGCGCCAGCAGGACGAGACACTATAGCAATCAGCCCCAGCATTTT.

This clonotype was observed a handful of times. The CDR3 here is CASSSRFISNQPQHF. As DNA, the CDR3 is TGTGCCAGCAGCTCCAGATTTATCAGCAATCAGCCCCAGCATTTT. The genes are TRBV5-6 and TRBJ1-5; D ambiguous. The CDR3 sequence is 15 residues long. Trimming pared 3 bases from V and 1 base from J, leaving 11 bases between. Germline CDR1 is SGHDT and CDR2 is YYEEEE.

This clonotype has a handful of counts. Possible read error: a much larger clone is one base away. The J gene is TRBJ2-1, the V gene TRBV4-1; D possibly uses TRBD1 or TRBD2 (5 bases each). CDR1 and CDR2 from the germline V gene are MGHRA and YSYEKL. This CDR3 region has 15 residues. The CDR3 loop is CASRPGRGSNNEQLF. DNA of the CDR3: TGCGCCAGCAGACCAGGGCGAGGGAGCAACAATGAGCAGCTCTTC.

This clonotype came up a few times. The chain recombines TRBV9 with TRBJ2-3; 7 nucleotides agree with TRBD2. The trim removed 0 bases at V and 4 bases at J, leaving 8 bases unmatched. The CDR3 covers 16 residues. The germline gives CDR1 SGDLS, CDR2 YYNGEE. DNA for the CDR3: TGTGCCAGCAGCGTAGCTCATAGCGGGCGATCAGATACGCAGTATTTT. Its protein product is CASSVAHSGRSDTQYF.

CDR3 region: CASRVANDEQFF. CDR3 bases: TGCGCCAGCAGGGTTGCGAACGATGAGCAGTTCTTC. The genes are TRBV5-1 and TRBJ2-1; unclear D gene. The CDR3 is made up of 12 amino acids. Germline V gene data show CDR1 as SGHRS and CDR2 as YFSETQ. V was trimmed by 5 bases and J by 8 bases, leaving 11 bases between them.

Of note for this clonotype: Germline and junction disagree at one end, which may indicate a read error. The chain carries TRBV9 and TRBJ2-5, with 7 positions matching TRBD1. The CDR3 length is 16 residues. The germline V gene has CDR1 SGDLS and CDR2 YYNGEE. The CDR3, as DNA: TGTGCCAGCAACGTACAAGGGGGCGCATCTGGAGAGACCCAGTACTTC. Residues: CASNVQGGASGETQYF.

This clonotype came up a few times. A much larger clone differs by one base, so this may be a read error. J is TRBJ2-1 and V is TRBV7-2, with D maybe TRBD1 (6 bases). Per germline, CDR1 SGHTA and CDR2 FQGNSA. This CDR3 comprises 15 residues. CDR3 nucleotides: TGTGCCGGCAGCTTAGGAACAGGGCCCTACAATGAGCAGTTCTTC. Translating it yields CAGSLGTGPYNEQFF.

This clonotype was recorded a few times. The rearrangement links TRBV7-9 to TRBJ2-4, with 14 positions matching TRBD2. There are 16 residues in the CDR3. Germline CDR1 is SEHNR and CDR2 is FQNEAQ (reference sequence). V dropped 4 bases and J dropped 5; count of bases not matched to a gene: 4. This CDR3 reads CASSSPGLAGENIQYF. CDR3 sequence (DNA): TGTGCCAGCAGCTCCCCGGGACTAGCGGGAGAAAACATTCAGTACTTC.